The 3 T cell receptor beta chains reported below all come from one sample, sequenced in a study of beta chain features in type 1 diabetes. Investigators reverse transcribed all isolated RNA, so they sequenced expressed TCRB transcripts. Data came from immunoSEQ multiplex PCR; TCRdb stores just in-frame clones and leaves some out. The data hold 300,000 to 350,000 clones, with approximately 14% observed a single time. The sequencing input was central memory CD4+ T cells from blood. These receptors were collected from a man aged 25-40 years in good health.

The table lists this clone with many counts. The V and J genes are TRBV21-1 and TRBJ2-4; no check of the table's D call, TRBD1, against the DNA was made. TRBV21-1 has pseudogene status. The CDR3 is made up of 15 amino acids. The CDR3 DNA reads TGTGCCAGCAGCAAGACGACAGGGGACAAAAACATTCAGTACTTC. Encoded protein: CASSKTTGDKNIQYF.

This clone was counted between two and nine times. This CDR3 is CASSIWRESNEQFF. The CDR3 coding sequence is TGTGCCAGCAGCATATGGCGGGAGTCCAATGAGCAGTTCTTC. The chain employs TRBV21-1 and TRBJ2-1; TRBD2 is the table's D call and was not checked against the DNA. TRBV21-1 is shown as a pseudogene. There are 14 residues in the CDR3.

This rearrangement joins TRBV29-1 to TRBJ1-2; D gene unclear. The CDR3 consists of 16 residues. The V end was cut by 1 base, the J end by 7 bases, with 22 bases between. Germline values: CDR1 SQVTM, CDR2 ANQGSEA. CDR3 bases: TGCAGCGTTGAAGTGTCAGCTGCGACCTTCTCTAGTGGCTACACCTTC. It specifies CSVEVSAATFSSGYTF.